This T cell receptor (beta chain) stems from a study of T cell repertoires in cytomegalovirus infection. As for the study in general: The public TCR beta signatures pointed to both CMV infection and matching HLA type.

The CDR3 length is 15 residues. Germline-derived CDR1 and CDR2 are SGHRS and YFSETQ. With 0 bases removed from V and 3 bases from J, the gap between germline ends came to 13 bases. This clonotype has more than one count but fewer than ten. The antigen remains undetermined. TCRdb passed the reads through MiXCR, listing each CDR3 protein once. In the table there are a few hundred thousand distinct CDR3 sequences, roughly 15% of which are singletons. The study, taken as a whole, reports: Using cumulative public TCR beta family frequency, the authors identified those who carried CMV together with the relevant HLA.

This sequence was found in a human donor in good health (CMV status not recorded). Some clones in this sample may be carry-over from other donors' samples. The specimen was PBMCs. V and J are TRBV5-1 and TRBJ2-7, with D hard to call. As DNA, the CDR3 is TGCGCCAGCAGCTTGGACCCAGCAGGTTACTACGAGCAGTACTTC. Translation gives CASSLDPAGYYEQYF.